This entry describes one TCR beta chain. The V end lost 2 bases, the J end lost 2 bases, and 6 bases lay between the germline ends. Germline V gives CDR1 SGHRS, CDR2 YFSETQ. The CDR3 has 13 amino acids. TCRdb analysed the 5' RACE reads with MiXCR anew, one entry per CDR3 protein. This sample has some 760,000 distinct CDR3 sequences; 15% to 20% occur once, and the top ten carry around 13%. The record originates from a study of identical twins. This sample was shared with a second study, whose subject was T cells expressing NK-cell markers. That work contributes: A few donors' CD3+CD56-NKG2C+ cells were dominated by the same clonotypes. Clones of NKG2C+ T cells that had expanded were of unclear HCMV specificity.

This receptor was taken from a woman in her late teens or twenties in good health. This chain links TRBV5-1 with TRBJ2-3; D is uncertain. Input material: PBMCs. The CDR3 DNA follows: TGCGCCAGCAGCTTCACCCCCACAGATACGCAGTATTTT. Translated: CASSFTPTDTQYF. Using reference TRBV5-1 and TRBJ2-3 for the parts outside the CDR3, the full variable domain is KAGVTQTPRYLIKTRGQQVTLSCSPISGHRSVSWYQQTPGQGLQFLFEYFSETQRNKGNFPGRFSGRQFSNSRSEMNVSTLELGDSALYLCASSFTPTDTQYFGPGTRLTVL.